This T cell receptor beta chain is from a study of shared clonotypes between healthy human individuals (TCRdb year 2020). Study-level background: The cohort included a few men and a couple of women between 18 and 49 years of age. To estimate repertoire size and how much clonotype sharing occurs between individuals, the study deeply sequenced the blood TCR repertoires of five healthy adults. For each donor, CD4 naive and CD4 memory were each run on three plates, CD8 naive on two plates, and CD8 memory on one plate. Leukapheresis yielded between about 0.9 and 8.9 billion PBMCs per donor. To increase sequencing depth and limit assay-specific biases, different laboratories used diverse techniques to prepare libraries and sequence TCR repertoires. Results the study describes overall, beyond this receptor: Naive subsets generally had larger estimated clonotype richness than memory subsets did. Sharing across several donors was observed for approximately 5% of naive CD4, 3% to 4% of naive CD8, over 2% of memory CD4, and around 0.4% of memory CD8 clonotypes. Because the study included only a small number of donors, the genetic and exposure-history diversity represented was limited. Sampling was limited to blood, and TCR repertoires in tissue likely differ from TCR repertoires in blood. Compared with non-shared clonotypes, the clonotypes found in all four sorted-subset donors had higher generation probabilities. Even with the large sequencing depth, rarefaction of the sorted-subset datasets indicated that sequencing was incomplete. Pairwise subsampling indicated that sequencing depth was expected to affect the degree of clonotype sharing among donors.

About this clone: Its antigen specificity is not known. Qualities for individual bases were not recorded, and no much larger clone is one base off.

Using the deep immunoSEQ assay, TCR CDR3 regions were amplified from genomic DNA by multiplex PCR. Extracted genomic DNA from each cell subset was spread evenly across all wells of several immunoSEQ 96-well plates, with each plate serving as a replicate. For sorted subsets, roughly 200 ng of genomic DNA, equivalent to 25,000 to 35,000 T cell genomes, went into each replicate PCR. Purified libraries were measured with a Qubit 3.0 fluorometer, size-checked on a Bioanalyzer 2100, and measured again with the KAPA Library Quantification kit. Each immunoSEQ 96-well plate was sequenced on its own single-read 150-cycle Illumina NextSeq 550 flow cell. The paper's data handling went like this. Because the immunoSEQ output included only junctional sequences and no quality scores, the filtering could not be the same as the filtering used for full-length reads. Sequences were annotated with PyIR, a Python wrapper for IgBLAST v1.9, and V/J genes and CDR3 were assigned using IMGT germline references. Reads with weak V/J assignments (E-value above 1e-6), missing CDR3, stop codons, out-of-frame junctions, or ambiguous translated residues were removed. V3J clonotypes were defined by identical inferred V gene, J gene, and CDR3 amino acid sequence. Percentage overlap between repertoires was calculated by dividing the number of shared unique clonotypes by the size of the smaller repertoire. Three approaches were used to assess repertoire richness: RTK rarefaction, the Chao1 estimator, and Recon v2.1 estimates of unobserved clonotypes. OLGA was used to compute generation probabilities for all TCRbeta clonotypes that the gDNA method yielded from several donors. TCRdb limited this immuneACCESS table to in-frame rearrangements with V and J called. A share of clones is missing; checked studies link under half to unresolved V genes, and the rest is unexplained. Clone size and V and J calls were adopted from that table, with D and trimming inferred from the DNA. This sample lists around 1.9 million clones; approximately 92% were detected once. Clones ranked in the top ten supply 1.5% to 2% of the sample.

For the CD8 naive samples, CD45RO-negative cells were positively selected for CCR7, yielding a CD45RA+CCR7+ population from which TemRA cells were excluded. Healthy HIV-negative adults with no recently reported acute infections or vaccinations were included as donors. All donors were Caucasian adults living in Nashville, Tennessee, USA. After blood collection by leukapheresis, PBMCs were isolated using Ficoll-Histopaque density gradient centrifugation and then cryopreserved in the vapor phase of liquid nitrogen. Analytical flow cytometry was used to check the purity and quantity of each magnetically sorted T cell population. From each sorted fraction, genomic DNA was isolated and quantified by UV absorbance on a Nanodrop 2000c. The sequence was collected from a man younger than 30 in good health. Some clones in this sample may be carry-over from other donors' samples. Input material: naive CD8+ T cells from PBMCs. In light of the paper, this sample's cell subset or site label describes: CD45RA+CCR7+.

Here the CDR3 is given as CASSVNYADGPLGYTF. The DNA sequence reads TGTGCCAGCAGCGTGAACTACGCGGACGGCCCGCTCGGCTACACCTTC. The chain is made from TRBV9 and TRBJ1-2, with an unclear D gene assignment. According to the germline V gene, CDR1 reads SGDLS and CDR2 reads YYNGEE. V is reduced by 2 bases and J by 8 bases, leaving a spacing of 22 bases between them. CDR3 length: 16 amino acids, cysteine to phenylalanine. Only CDR3 DNA is held: 48 bases, read in frame from base 1. Reference TRBV9 and TRBJ1-2 genes cover what lies past the CDR3, so the full variable domain is DSGVTQTPKHLITATGQRVTLRCSPRSGDLSVYWYQQSLDQGLQFLIQYYNGEERAKGNILERFSAQQFPDLHSELNLSSLELGDSALYFCASSVNYADGPLGYTFGSGTRLTVV.